The 31 T cell receptor beta chains given below trace back to one sample, sequenced in a study of shared clonotypes between healthy human individuals. Repertoires were generated with immunoSEQ multiplex PCR, while TCRdb's copy carries only in-frame clones and drops some. The data hold 2 million to 2.5 million clones, with over 85% observed a single time. The sequenced sample was naive CD4+ T cells from PBMCs. The subset is: CD45RA+ positively selected. The receptors come from a man younger than 35 in good health. Some clones in this sample may be carry-over from other donors' samples.

The rearrangement uses TRBV5-1 and TRBJ2-7, with 7 positions matching TRBD1. The trim removed 4 bases at V and 2 bases at J, leaving 9 bases unmatched. The CDR3 is 15 amino acids. Germline CDR1 reads SGHRS; CDR2 reads YFSETQ. CDR3 region: CASSLTGVVPYEQYF. DNA for the CDR3: TGCGCCAGCAGCCTAACAGGGGTTGTGCCCTACGAGCAGTACTTC.

The J gene is TRBJ2-2, the V gene TRBV5-1; 7 nucleotides line up with TRBD1. Per the germline V gene, CDR1 is SGHRS and CDR2 is YFSETQ. V gave up 2 bases and J gave up 4 bases; unmatched junction bases: 8. This CDR3 has 16 amino acids. The CDR3 region has the DNA TGCGCCAGCAGCTTACGACAGGGATTGACCACCGGGGAGCTGTTTTTT. Its translation: CASSLRQGLTTGELFF.

V is TRBV9 and J is TRBJ1-1, with a possible D match to TRBD1 (6 bases). Germline loops: CDR1 SGDLS, CDR2 YYNGEE. With 4 bases removed from V and 0 bases from J, the gap between germline ends came to 10 bases. This CDR3 spans 14 amino acids. The CDR3: CASSPRGLNTEAFF. Here the CDR3 DNA reads TGTGCCAGCAGCCCCAGGGGCCTGAACACTGAAGCTTTCTTT.

This rearrangement joins TRBV10-1 to TRBJ2-2; maybe TRBD2 (6 bases). CDR1 and CDR2 from the germline V gene are WNHNN and SYGVQD (reference sequence). The CDR3 covers 17 residues. Trimming removed 9 bases at V and 1 base at J, with 21 bases between. Here the CDR3 DNA reads TGCGCCAGACGAGTTGTGGGAGGCCCACGGAACACCGGGGAGCTGTTTTTT. Amino acid sequence: CARRVVGGPRNTGELFF.

A note on this clone: The sample carries other DNA sequences with the same CDR3. The V gene is TRBV28, the J gene TRBJ1-5; D unclear. The CDR3 covers 11 residues. From germline, CDR1 is MDHEN and CDR2 SYDVKM. Trimming stripped 3 bases from V and 9 bases from J, with 6 bases between. The CDR3 DNA reads as TGTGCCAGCAGTTTTGAAGGGCCCCAGCATTTT. Translated: CASSFEGPQHF.

This clone was seen just once. This chain uses TRBV6-5 with TRBJ1-3; 7 bases agree with TRBD1. The CDR3 extends over 14 amino acids. Germline-derived CDR1 and CDR2 are MNHEY and SVGAGI. Trimming took 6 bases from V and 2 from J; bases not matched to a gene: 4. The CDR3 loop reads CASRTGLPGNTIYF. The CDR3, as DNA: TGTGCCAGCAGGACAGGGTTACCTGGAAACACCATATATTTT.

This chain connects TRBV28 to TRBJ2-3; 10 bases are shared with TRBD1. The CDR3 consists of 20 residues. V dropped 4 bases and J dropped 0; count of bases not matched to a gene: 16. Looked up from germline, CDR1 is MDHEN and CDR2 is SYDVKM. CDR3 nucleotides: TGTGCCAGCAGTTCGGACAGGGGGGTAGCGGGCCACTCTAGCACAGATACGCAGTATTTT. Translated: CASSSDRGVAGHSSTDTQYF.

This clone was found a few times. The chain uses TRBV19 and TRBJ1-1, with D possibly being TRBD1 (5 bases). The CDR3 totals 15 residues. V lost 5 bases to trimming and J lost 1 base, with 14 bases between them. Germline V gives CDR1 LNHDA, CDR2 SQIVND (reference sequence). CDR3 protein: CASSPGGRWNTEAFF. In DNA, the CDR3 is TGTGCCAGTAGTCCGGGGGGACGTTGGAACACTGAAGCTTTCTTT. The whole variable domain, filled in from reference TRBV19 and TRBJ1-1, reads DGGITQSPKYLFRKEGQNVTLSCEQNLNHDAMYWYRQDPGQGLRLIYYSQIVNDFQKGDIAEGYSVSREKKESFPLTVTSAQKNPTAFYLCASSPGGRWNTEAFFGQGTRLTVV.

On this clone itself: At the DNA level, this CDR3 is encoded by other sequences in the same sample as well. The CDR3, as DNA: TGTGCCAGCAGCTTAAGTAGCGGGAGGGCCGACAATGAGCAGTTCTTC. It codes for CASSLSSGRADNEQFF. The J gene is TRBJ2-1, the V gene TRBV7-3; 11 nucleotides line up with TRBD2. The germline CDR1 and CDR2 sequences are SGHTA and FQGTGA. This CDR3 has 16 residues. The V and J ends lost 1 base and 5 bases, in that order; junction bases with no gene match: 4.

V usage is TRBV13 and J usage is TRBJ1-3; unclear D gene. Trimming shortened V by 5 bases and J by 7 bases, and 21 bases separated the two germline ends. This CDR3 is 16 amino acids long. In germline, CDR1 is PRHDT, CDR2 FYEKMQ (reference sequence). The CDR3 region is CASSPRPARGINTIYF. CDR3 in DNA: TGTGCCAGCAGCCCCCGCCCTGCCCGGGGAATCAACACCATATATTTT.

The J gene is TRBJ1-5, the V gene TRBV6-1, with D tentatively TRBD1 (5 bases). V lost 7 bases and J 3 bases, leaving 10 bases between the germline ends. The CDR3 length is 13 residues. Germline V gene lookup returns CDR1 MNHNS and CDR2 SASEGT. This CDR3 is CASNQGPNQPQHF. Written as DNA, the CDR3 is TGTGCCAGCAACCAGGGCCCCAATCAGCCCCAGCATTTT.

The V gene is TRBV4-3, the J gene TRBJ2-2; D uncertain. The CDR3 consists of 14 residues. Germline V CDR1 and CDR2: LGHNA, YSLEER. V lost 4 bases and J 1 base, leaving 7 bases between the germline ends. CDR3 protein: CASSLSVNTGELFF. For the CDR3, the DNA is TGCGCCAGCAGCCTGTCAGTGAACACCGGGGAGCTGTTTTTT.

The V and J genes are TRBV15 and TRBJ1-2, with 11 bases identical to TRBD1. J gave up 8 bases and V 5 bases, and 4 bases lay outside the gene matches. The length of the CDR3 is 13 residues. Germline V gene sequence: CDR1 LNHNV, CDR2 YYDKDF (reference sequence). For the CDR3, the DNA is TGTGCCACCAGCCCGGACAGGGGGCAAGGCTACACCTTC. Translation: CATSPDRGQGYTF.

The chain has TRBV15 and TRBJ2-1; D uncertain. The CDR3 has 20 amino acids. Germline V gene data show CDR1 as LNHNV and CDR2 as YYDKDF (reference sequence). The V end was cut by 0 bases, the J end by 4 bases, with 25 bases between. For the CDR3, the DNA is TGTGCCACCAGCAGAGATTACAAAGGAAGGGCACTGGGATTTTACAATGAGCAGTTCTTC. Encoded protein: CATSRDYKGRALGFYNEQFF.

Of note for this clone: The same CDR3 is also encoded by other DNA sequences in this sample. V gene TRBV28 combines with J gene TRBJ2-7; a weak D match, TRBD1 (6 bases). This CDR3 comprises 15 residues. The V end lost 2 bases, the J end lost 0 bases, and 11 bases lay between the germline ends. From germline, CDR1 is MDHEN and CDR2 SYDVKM. As DNA, the CDR3 is TGTGCCAGCAGTTTAGCAGGGACAAGCTCCTACGAGCAGTACTTC. It is translated as CASSLAGTSSYEQYF. Complete variable domain (other parts from reference TRBV28 and TRBJ2-7): DVKVTQSSRYLVKRTGEKVFLECVQDMDHENMFWYRQDPGLGLRLIYFSYDVKMKEKGDIPEGYSVSREKKERFSLILESASTNQTSMYLCASSLAGTSSYEQYFGPGTRLTVT.

The rearrangement uses TRBV28 and TRBJ2-3, with D unclear. CDR1 and CDR2 (germline): MDHEN, SYDVKM. The CDR3 extends over 14 amino acids. Trimming removed 5 bases from V and 2 bases from J, with 11 bases in between. CDR3 amino acids: CASSPLGSTDTQYF. As DNA, the CDR3 is TGTGCCAGCAGTCCCTTGGGATCCACAGATACGCAGTATTTT.

V is TRBV30 and J is TRBJ2-7; D unresolved. The germline gives CDR1 GTSNPN, CDR2 SVGIG (reference sequence). The V and J ends lost 2 bases and 4 bases respectively, with 12 bases between them. The CDR3 runs to 13 residues. This CDR3 reads CAWSTQIHYEQYF. CDR3 nucleotides: TGTGCCTGGAGTACCCAAATCCATTACGAGCAGTACTTC.

The chain is built from TRBV19 and TRBJ2-3; maybe TRBD2 (5 bases). The CDR3 spans 15 residues. Trimming pared 0 bases from V and 3 bases from J, leaving 10 bases between. CDR1 and CDR2 (germline): LNHDA, SQIVND (reference sequence). The CDR3 sequence is CASSIDTRWTDTQYF. The CDR3 DNA reads as TGTGCCAGTAGTATAGATACTAGATGGACAGATACGCAGTATTTT.

The V call is TRBV19, the J call TRBJ1-2, with 9 nucleotides matching TRBD1. Germline V lookup: CDR1 LNHDA, CDR2 SQIVND (reference sequence). Trimming removed 3 bases from V and 9 bases from J; junction bases left unmatched: 14. CDR3 length: 16 amino acids. The CDR3 loop reads CASSIATGGISSSYTF. The DNA of the CDR3 is TGTGCCAGTAGTATCGCTACAGGGGGCATTTCGTCTAGCTACACCTTC. The full variable domain, rest sourced from reference TRBV19 and TRBJ1-2, is DGGITQSPKYLFRKEGQNVTLSCEQNLNHDAMYWYRQDPGQGLRLIYYSQIVNDFQKGDIAEGYSVSREKKESFPLTVTSAQKNPTAFYLCASSIATGGISSSYTFGSGTRLTVV.

On this clone: This sample also contains other DNA sequences that code for the same CDR3. This CDR3 is CASSLDGPPYNEQFF. CDR3 DNA: TGCGCCAGCAGCTTGGATGGGCCGCCCTACAATGAGCAGTTCTTC. The genes are TRBV5-1 and TRBJ2-1; D is ambiguous. Germline V CDR1 and CDR2: SGHRS, YFSETQ. V lost 0 bases, J lost 2 bases, and 9 bases lay in between. The CDR3 spans 15 residues.

The chain has TRBV27 and TRBJ1-4; TRBD1 agrees at 8 bases. CDR3 length: 14 residues. V shed 4 bases, J shed 7 bases, and the junction held 5 bases outside the gene matches. The germline V gene has CDR1 MNHEY and CDR2 SMNVEV (reference sequence). The CDR3 region has the DNA TGTGCCAGCAGTTCAGGGGGCTGGGGTGAAAAACTGTTTTTT. This encodes CASSSGGWGEKLFF.

The V gene is TRBV6-5, the J gene TRBJ1-5, with a possible D match to TRBD1 (5 bases). V was shortened by 6 bases and J by 6 bases, with 18 bases between the two germline ends. The CDR3 totals 15 residues. Germline loops: CDR1 MNHEY, CDR2 SVGAGI. CDR3 loop: CASRPPRGDGQPQHF. CDR3 in DNA: TGTGCCAGCAGGCCCCCGCGGGGGGATGGTCAGCCCCAGCATTTT.

This clone was picked up one time. The chain employs TRBV6-6 and TRBJ2-7; D not resolved. Germline V gives CDR1 MNHNY, CDR2 SVGAGI (reference sequence). V was cut by 6 bases and J by 7 bases, with 19 bases left in between. This CDR3 is built from 14 residues. The CDR3 DNA is TGTGCCAGCAGCCCAGTTGGGGTTGTAGGGGAGCAGTACTTC. Protein: CASSPVGVVGEQYF.

The genes are TRBV5-1 and TRBJ2-3; 7 nucleotides align to TRBD2. Trimming cost V 0 bases and J 2 bases; bases outside gene matches: 6. The CDR3 is 16 residues long. CDR1 SGHRS and CDR2 YFSETQ come from the germline V gene. CDR3 bases: TGCGCCAGCAGCTTGGACCCGGGAGGTACCACAGATACGCAGTATTTT. This gives the protein CASSLDPGGTTDTQYF. Full variable domain (outside the CDR3, taken from reference TRBV5-1 and TRBJ2-3): KAGVTQTPRYLIKTRGQQVTLSCSPISGHRSVSWYQQTPGQGLQFLFEYFSETQRNKGNFPGRFSGRQFSNSRSEMNVSTLELGDSALYLCASSLDPGGTTDTQYFGPGTRLTVL.

The chain is built from TRBV28 and TRBJ2-7; D is ambiguous. The CDR3 is made up of 14 amino acids. The ends were cut back, 1 base at V and 2 bases at J, with 9 bases in the middle. From germline, CDR1 is MDHEN and CDR2 SYDVKM. CDR3 amino acids: CASSLLGPAYEQYF. In nucleotides, the CDR3 is TGTGCCAGCAGTTTATTGGGCCCGGCCTACGAGCAGTACTTC.

The chain recombines TRBV5-1 with TRBJ2-3, with D possibly TRBD2 on 5 matching bases. CDR1 and CDR2 from the germline V gene are SGHRS and YFSETQ. V lost 5 bases and J 1 base, leaving 8 bases between the germline ends. The CDR3 sequence is 13 residues long. Here the CDR3 reads CASRDSGTDTQYF. The CDR3 nucleotides read TGCGCCAGCAGAGATAGCGGCACAGATACGCAGTATTTT.

The chain employs TRBV5-4 and TRBJ1-6; 8 bases are shared with TRBD1. The V segment lost 2 bases and the J segment 5 bases; nucleotides outside the gene matches: 3. The CDR3 has 15 residues. CDR1 is SGHNT, CDR2 YYREEE, per germline (reference sequence). CDR3 DNA: TGTGCCAGCAGCTTAGGGACAGGCGATAATTCACCCCTCCACTTT. This codes for CASSLGTGDNSPLHF.

The V call is TRBV5-4, the J call TRBJ2-1; D is unclear. The V end was cut by 1 base, the J end by 14 bases, with 10 bases between. The CDR3 sequence is 11 residues long. Germline V gene lookup returns CDR1 SGHNT and CDR2 YYREEE (reference sequence). The CDR3: CASSLSGEEFF. The CDR3 nucleotides read TGTGCCAGCAGCTTGTCAGGTGAAGAGTTCTTC.

V is TRBV7-2 and J is TRBJ1-2; TRBD1 is a possible D gene (6 bases). CDR1 and CDR2 (germline): SGHTA, FQGNSA. The CDR3 has 16 amino acids. V lost 1 base and J 5 bases, leaving 17 bases between the germline ends. CDR3 coding DNA: TGTGCCAGCAGCTTAGAGGCACAGGGCCTGGGTTATGGCTACACCTTC. This encodes CASSLEAQGLGYGYTF.

The rearrangement links TRBV28 to TRBJ1-3; D might be TRBD1 (5 bases). The CDR3 runs to 12 residues. Trimming cost V 6 bases and J 10 bases, with 13 bases left between them. Germline V gene data show CDR1 as MDHEN and CDR2 as SYDVKM. The CDR3, as DNA: TGTGCCAGCAGCAAGGTGGGGGGGACCATATATTTT. As protein: CASSKVGGTIYF.

This clone has a single count. This chain uses TRBV10-3 with TRBJ2-7, with 9 bases that match TRBD1. Germline V gene sequence: CDR1 ENHRY, CDR2 SYGVKD. The CDR3 consists of 15 residues. V was clipped by 6 bases and J by 4 bases; unmatched bases: 10. As DNA, the CDR3 is TGTGCCATCAGGGATGGGACAGGGTCCTTTTACGAGCAGTACTTC. Translated, it gives CAIRDGTGSFYEQYF.